This TCR beta chain was captured in a study of blood T cell repertoires in COVID-19. About the study: T cells, B-cell-depleted T cells, or PBMCs supplied cDNA or gDNA.

The V and J ends lost 2 bases and 2 bases, in that order; junction bases with no gene match: 1. The germline CDR1 and CDR2 sequences are MNHEY and SVGAGI. The CDR3 sequence is 14 residues long. The assay was immunoSEQ multiplex PCR, and TCRdb's table has in-frame clones only and misses some. The data hold around 150,000 clones, with 76% observed a single time. Sequencing input: peripheral blood. The J gene is TRBJ1-1, the V gene TRBV6-5; TRBD1 matches 8 bases. The sequence came from an elderly woman with active or convalescent COVID-19. CDR3 loop: CASSYGQGNTEAFF. Written as DNA, the CDR3 is TGTGCCAGCAGTTACGGACAGGGTAACACTGAAGCTTTCTTT.